The TCR beta chain under discussion was sequenced for a study of T-cell memory formation after mild COVID-19. Study as a whole: The TCR clusters were mostly specific to one donor.

TCRdb independently ran MiXCR on the 5' RACE reads; one entry per CDR3 protein. The profile shows about 90,000 distinct CDR3 sequences, about 13% of them singletons. V was pared by 4 bases and J by 7 bases, with 20 bases between. Germline values: CDR1 DFQATT, CDR2 SNEGSKA (reference sequence). The CDR3 extends over 15 amino acids. The sequence was collected from an adult woman who had mild COVID-19 (a few samples of this study predate the infection). Cell type and time point are not known. Specimen: PBMCs or a T cell subset sorted from them (not recorded which). The V gene is TRBV20-1, the J gene TRBJ1-5; no firm D call. Here the CDR3 DNA reads TGCAGTGCTATATTTTACCTGGCTCCTGGGCAGCCCCAGCATTTT. Encoded protein: CSAIFYLAPGQPQHF.